A single sample gave rise to the 21 T cell receptor beta chains below, sequenced in a study of CD8 T cells in ankylosing spondylitis. Study results and caveats: Ankylosing spondylitis blood seemed to carry a telltale TCR beta motif made of eight or nine highly homologous variants.

These TCRs' antigens remain unknown. TCRdb re-called the 5' RACE reads with MiXCR, one entry per CDR3 protein. The sample contains about 460,000 distinct CDR3 sequences, approximately 5% of which appear only once. The sample comprised blood, either unsorted or a sorted T cell fraction (not recorded which). The receptors derive from a male donor with ankylosing spondylitis.

This clonotype was observed at least ten times. The rearrangement links TRBV5-6 to TRBJ2-7; D is tentatively TRBD1 or TRBD2 (6 bases each). V lost 0 bases and J 1 base, leaving 11 bases between the germline ends. The CDR3 runs 15 residues. Germline-derived CDR1 and CDR2 are SGHDT and YYEEEE. CDR3 loop: CASSLGRDTSYEQYF. CDR3 in DNA: TGTGCCAGCAGCTTGGGGAGGGACACTTCCTACGAGCAGTACTTC.

The chain carries TRBV6-1 and TRBJ1-1; TRBD1 agrees at 8 bases. The ends lost 8 bases at V and 3 bases at J; junction bases unmatched: 8. This CDR3 is built from 14 residues. Germline values: CDR1 MNHNS, CDR2 SASEGT. The CDR3 sequence: CASGWGQDYTEAFF. The CDR3 DNA reads TGTGCCAGCGGATGGGGACAGGACTACACTGAAGCTTTCTTT.

This clonotype was counted many times. The J gene is TRBJ2-5, the V gene TRBV5-1, with D maybe TRBD1 (6 bases). V was pared by 1 base and J by 4 bases, with 11 bases between. In germline, CDR1 is SGHRS, CDR2 YFSETQ. The CDR3 length is 14 residues. CDR3 nucleotides: TGCGCCAGCAGCTTGTATCCCAGGGGAGAGACCCAGTACTTC. It translates to CASSLYPRGETQYF.

Many counts were recorded for this clonotype. V and J are TRBV7-2 and TRBJ1-6, with unresolved D. V was clipped by 0 bases and J by 3 bases, with 9 bases between them. CDR1 and CDR2 from the germline V gene are SGHTA and FQGNSA. This CDR3 has 16 residues. CDR3 protein: CASSLASEIYNSPLHF. The CDR3 region has the DNA TGTGCCAGCAGCTTAGCGTCGGAGATCTATAATTCACCCCTCCACTTT.

The table lists this clonotype with a few counts. Compared with germline, one end of the junction differs, possibly owing to a read error. The rearrangement uses TRBV7-2 and TRBJ2-7; no clear D gene. In germline, CDR1 is SGHTA, CDR2 FQGNSA. CDR3 size: 12 residues. CDR3 DNA: TGTGCCAGCAGCTTTGCCCCTTACGGGCAGTACTTC. Its protein is CASSFAPYGQYF.

This clonotype was seen a handful of times. The chain joins TRBV19 to TRBJ2-6; 16 bases match TRBD2. After removal of 6 bases from V and 3 bases from J, the junction contained 5 bases not matched to a gene. Germline-derived CDR1 and CDR2 are LNHDA and SQIVND (reference sequence). The length of the CDR3 is 18 residues. The CDR3 DNA reads TGTGCCAGTAGCGGGACTAGCGGGAGGGCCGGTGGGGCCAACGTCCTGACTTTC. Protein product: CASSGTSGRAGGANVLTF.

This clonotype was picked up many times. The chain links TRBV29-1 to TRBJ2-5, with 7 bases matching TRBD2. CDR1 is SQVTM, CDR2 ANQGSEA, per germline. V was clipped by 5 bases and J by 4 bases; unmatched bases: 10. The CDR3 contains 14 residues. The CDR3 DNA reads TGCAGCGTTTGGGGGGGAGCTATCGGAGAGACCCAGTACTTC. Protein: CSVWGGAIGETQYF.

This clonotype was detected ten times or more. V and J are TRBV6-2 or TRBV6-3 and TRBJ2-7; D is uncertain. CDR1 and CDR2 from the germline V gene are MNHEY and SVGEGT. Trimming pared 0 bases from V and 0 bases from J, leaving 6 bases between. The CDR3 loop spans 14 amino acids. The CDR3 protein is CASSYSGFSYEQYF. The CDR3, as DNA: TGTGCCAGCAGTTACTCGGGTTTCTCCTACGAGCAGTACTTC.

This clonotype came up many times. V usage is TRBV25-1 and J usage is TRBJ2-3; TRBD2 agrees at 7 bases. Trimming at V came to 6 bases and at J to 2 bases, leaving 8 bases not matched to a gene. CDR1 MGHDK and CDR2 SYGVNS come from the germline V gene. This CDR3 has 15 amino acids. CDR3 sequence (DNA): TGTGCCAGCAGGGGGGGGACTTTGCCCACAGATACGCAGTATTTT. This sequence encodes CASRGGTLPTDTQYF.

This clonotype was seen only a few times. The chain carries TRBV18 and TRBJ2-1; 8 nucleotides line up with TRBD1. Per the germline V gene, CDR1 is KGHSH and CDR2 is LQKENI. The CDR3 extends over 15 amino acids. After removal of 6 bases from V and 5 bases from J, the junction contained 9 bases not matched to a gene. Written as DNA, the CDR3 is TGTGCCAGCTCCGTCCGGACAGGGTTCGACAATGAGCAGTTCTTC. As protein: CASSVRTGFDNEQFF. Full variable domain (outside the CDR3, taken from reference TRBV18 and TRBJ2-1): NAGVMQNPRHLVRRRGQEARLRCSPMKGHSHVYWYRQLPEEGLKFMVYLQKENIIDESGMPKERFSAEFPKEGPSILRIQQVVRGDSAAYFCASSVRTGFDNEQFFGPGTRLTVL.

This clonotype was seen ten or more times. This chain connects TRBV20-1 to TRBJ2-7; 9 bases align to TRBD1. This CDR3 contains 14 residues. CDR1 is DFQATT, CDR2 SNEGSKA, per germline (reference sequence). Trimming removed 0 bases from V and 5 bases from J; junction bases left unmatched: 5. The CDR3 region is CSARDWDRADEQYF. CDR3 DNA sequence: TGCAGTGCTAGAGATTGGGACAGGGCCGACGAGCAGTACTTC.

This clonotype has a count of ten or more. The chain is built from TRBV27 and TRBJ1-5; perhaps TRBD1 as D (5 bases). Between the trimmed V and J ends, which lost 5 bases and 7 bases, there was a span of 21 bases. In germline, CDR1 is MNHEY, CDR2 SMNVEV (reference sequence). The CDR3 sequence is 16 residues long. CDR3 sequence reads: CASSPLYSGIGQPQHF. DNA for the CDR3: TGTGCCAGCAGTCCTCTTTATTCAGGGATAGGGCAGCCCCAGCATTTT.

This clonotype was counted a few times. The rearrangement uses TRBV20-1 and TRBJ2-3; TRBD2 aligns across 8 bases. V lost 3 bases to trimming and J lost 5 bases; unmatched junction nucleotides: 4. CDR1 and CDR2 (germline): DFQATT, SNEGSKA (reference sequence). This CDR3 comprises 13 residues. The CDR3 sequence: CSASGRAGDTQYF. In nucleotides, the CDR3 is TGCAGTGCTAGCGGGAGGGCCGGAGATACGCAGTATTTT.

J is TRBJ2-7 and V is TRBV6-1, with 7 bases matching TRBD1. CDR1 and CDR2 (germline): MNHNS, SASEGT. V lost 3 bases, J lost 2 bases, and 10 bases stayed unmatched. There are 16 residues in the CDR3. The DNA of the CDR3 is TGTGCCAGCAGTGATGGGCGACAGGGAGCCACCTACGAGCAGTACTTC. It translates to CASSDGRQGATYEQYF.

This clonotype showed up many times. The chain employs TRBV10-3 and TRBJ2-7; D not certain. The CDR3 runs to 14 residues. Germline CDR1 reads ENHRY; CDR2 reads SYGVKD. The V end lost 11 bases, the J end lost 1 base, and 18 bases lay between the germline ends. The CDR3 nucleotides are TGTGCCCTCCACGGGCAGGAGTCTTCCTACGAGCAGTACTTC. Its translation: CALHGQESSYEQYF.

This clonotype was observed at least ten times. The J gene is TRBJ1-2, the V gene TRBV10-3; tentatively, D is TRBD1 (5 bases). CDR1 and CDR2 from the germline V gene are ENHRY and SYGVKD. The V gene lost 0 bases and the J gene lost 4 bases, with 9 bases spanning the gap. The CDR3 extends over 14 amino acids. CDR3 DNA: TGTGCCATCAGTGAGTCCGGGGGGGTCTATGGCTACACCTTC. Its translation: CAISESGGVYGYTF.

The chain carries TRBV29-1 and TRBJ2-1; D may match TRBD1 or TRBD2 (6 bases each). The CDR3 spans 14 residues. V was clipped by 7 bases and J by 0 bases, with 13 bases between them. CDR1 is SQVTM and CDR2 is ANQGSEA in the germline V gene. The CDR3 DNA follows: TGCAGCGGGAGGGGGTCTAGCTCCTACAATGAGCAGTTCTTC. Its translation: CSGRGSSSYNEQFF.

At least ten counts were recorded for this clonotype. The V call is TRBV20-1, the J call TRBJ2-5, with D possibly matching TRBD1 (5 bases). The ends were cut back, 3 bases at V and 1 base at J, with 9 bases in the middle. The CDR3 is made up of 13 amino acids. Germline V CDR1 and CDR2: DFQATT, SNEGSKA (reference sequence). The CDR3 nucleotides are TGCAGTGCTAGGGGCAGGGTCCAAGAGACCCAGTACTTC. Amino acids: CSARGRVQETQYF.

This clonotype was observed a few times. The V and J genes are TRBV3-1 and TRBJ2-1; 15 bases are shared with TRBD2. The CDR3 extends over 17 amino acids. The germline gives CDR1 LGHDT, CDR2 YNNKEL (reference sequence). Unmatched junction bases numbered 3, after V lost 3 bases and J lost 3 bases. The CDR3 loop reads CASSHGLAGGLYNEQFF. The CDR3 bases are TGTGCCAGCAGCCACGGACTAGCGGGAGGGCTCTACAATGAGCAGTTCTTC.

Only a few counts were recorded for this clonotype. The CDR3 loop reads CASSSPLAGESTDTQYF. Written as DNA, the CDR3 is TGTGCCAGCAGCTCCCCCTTAGCGGGAGAAAGCACAGATACGCAGTATTTT. V is TRBV11-2 and J is TRBJ2-3, with 9 bases lining up with TRBD2. This CDR3 comprises 17 residues. Germline V CDR1 and CDR2: SGHAT, FQNNGV. V trimming: 4 bases; J trimming: 0 bases; junction bases outside the gene matches: 8.

This clonotype has at least ten counts. This chain links TRBV29-1 with TRBJ2-1; 11 nucleotides align to TRBD1. With V trimmed by 6 bases and J by 9 bases, 19 bases remained unmatched. The V gene's germline CDR1 is SQVTM and CDR2 ANQGSEA. CDR3 length: 17 residues. Written as DNA, the CDR3 is TGCAGCGTCGCGAGAATAGTGGCGGGACAGGGGGTGAGTGAGCAGTTCTTC. The encoded protein is CSVARIVAGQGVSEQFF.